This T cell receptor beta chain was obtained from a study of T-cell memory formation after mild COVID-19 (dated by TCRdb to about 2021). Background for the entire study: TCR sequence clusters from the two donors were found to be largely donor specific. Longitudinal TCRalpha and TCRbeta repertoire sequencing tracked T-cell clones expanding and contracting after mild COVID-19 in a couple of donors. Two young, previously healthy adult volunteers, one female and one male, were included in the cohort. What the work shows at the level of the full study, not this receptor alone: Balanced CD4/CD8 phenotypes were observed for clones contracting from day 15 to 85, whereas a bias towards CD4+ was observed for a second wave of clones expanding from day 15 to 37. The study included only a couple of mild cases, and larger cohorts that include severe cases with pre-infection samples were judged to be necessary. Some responding clones were found in pre-infection memory, which suggests that pre-existing cross-reactive memory T cells took part in the SARS-CoV-2 response. Whether the second-wave clones peaking on day 37 were SARS-CoV-2 specific was not confirmed. Contracting CD4+ clones appeared mostly in the CM and EM memory subsets, whereas CD8+ clones were enriched in EMRA.

Ficoll-Paque density gradient centrifugation was the method used to isolate PBMCs. The germline V gene encodes CDR1 MGHRA and CDR2 YSYEKL. Including cysteine and phenylalanine, the CDR3 has 17 amino acids. The kept DNA is CDR3 alone, 51 bases in frame from the first base. V is reduced by 1 base and J by 1 base, leaving a spacing of 11 bases between them. For sequencing, an Illumina NovaSeq 6000 was employed. cDNA libraries for TCRalpha and TCRbeta were prepared by 5'RACE using constant-segment primers, with sample barcodes and unique molecular identifiers added. RNA was extracted from every sample with Trizol reagent. Library amplification was performed in two PCR steps, and a second sample barcode and Illumina TruSeq adapters were introduced in the second step. Libraries were sequenced on an Illumina NovaSeq with 2 x 150 bp paired-end reads. In the original analysis: With migec v1.2.7, reads were demultiplexed and then collapsed into UMI-guided consensus sequences. Using mixcr v2.1.11, UMI consensuses were aligned to TRA and TRB V and J templates and then assembled into clonotypes. A clonotype was counted as expanded or contracted only when both edgeR and NoisET called the clonotype significant, with the noise models trained on biological replicates. For edgeR calls, a false discovery rate-adjusted p below 0.01 and a log2 fold-change threshold of 1 were applied. As an exploratory analysis of dynamics, PCA with hierarchical clustering was applied to max-normalized trajectories of the 1000 most abundant clonotypes. Separately sequenced CD4+ and CD8+ repertoires were used to assign a CD4 or CD8 phenotype to each responding clone. TCRdb reran the public reads through fastp at Q25 and MiXCR, keeping productive beta chains. Entries are consolidated by CDR3 protein sequence, retaining the most common genes and DNA. None of the V and J calls come from the authors' own analysis; TCRdb made them. The sample contains a few hundred thousand distinct CDR3 sequences, approximately 15% of them found a single time. The ten largest make up 20% to 25% of the sample.

Only a few counts were recorded for this clonotype. Its antigen target is currently unknown. The record has no base qualities; no much larger clone is one base away. Recombination linked TRBV4-1 to TRBJ2-6, and perhaps TRBD1 as D gene, on 6 matching bases. The sample taken for sequencing was PBMCs or a T cell subset sorted from them (not recorded which). The clonotype originates from a man aged 18 to 29 who had mild COVID-19 (a few samples of this study predate the infection). The sample titles of this study are shuffled in the database, so cell type and time point are left out; the donor was told from shared clones. Read as DNA, the sequence is TGCGCCAGCAGCCAAGCAGGGGCCATATCTGGGGCCAACGTCCTGACTTTC. Its translation reads: CASSQAGAISGANVLTF.